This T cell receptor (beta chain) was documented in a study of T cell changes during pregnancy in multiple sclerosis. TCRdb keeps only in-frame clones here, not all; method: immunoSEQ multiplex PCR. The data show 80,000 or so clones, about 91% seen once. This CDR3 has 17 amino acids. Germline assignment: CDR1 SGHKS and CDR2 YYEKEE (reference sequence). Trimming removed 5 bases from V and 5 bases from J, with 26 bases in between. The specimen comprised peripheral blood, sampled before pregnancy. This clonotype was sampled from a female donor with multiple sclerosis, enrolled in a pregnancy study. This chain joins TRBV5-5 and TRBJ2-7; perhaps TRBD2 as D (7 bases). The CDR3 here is CASSSRRRGREGDEQYF. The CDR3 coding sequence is TGTGCCAGCAGTTCGCGCAGGCGGGGGAGGGAGGGGGACGAGCAGTACTTC.